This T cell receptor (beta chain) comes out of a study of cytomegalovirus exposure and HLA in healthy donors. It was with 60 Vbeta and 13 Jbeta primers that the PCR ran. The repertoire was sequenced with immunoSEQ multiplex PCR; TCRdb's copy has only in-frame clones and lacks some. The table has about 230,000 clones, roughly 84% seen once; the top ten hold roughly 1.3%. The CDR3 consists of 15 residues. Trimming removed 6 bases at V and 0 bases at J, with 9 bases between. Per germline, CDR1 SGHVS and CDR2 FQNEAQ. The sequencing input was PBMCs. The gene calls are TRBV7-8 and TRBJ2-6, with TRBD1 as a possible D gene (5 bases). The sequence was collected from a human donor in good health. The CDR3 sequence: CASSQGTSGANVLTF. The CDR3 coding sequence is TGTGCCAGCAGTCAGGGCACCTCTGGGGCCAACGTCCTGACTTTC.